The T cell receptor (beta chain) under discussion was sequenced for a study of OX40 agonist ivuxolimab in advanced cancers. Study-wide background: Three patients got partial responses; one had hepatocellular carcinoma and two had cutaneous melanoma. Study-level findings and limits: Averaging showed that CD8+ T cells had more expanded clones than CD4+ did. In the 0.1 to 3.0 mg/kg range, CD4+ and CD8+ blood T cells had expanded clonally by week 6.

The assay was immunoSEQ multiplex PCR, and TCRdb's table has in-frame clones only and misses some. This table holds 100,000 to 150,000 clones, less than 95% found once. The CDR3 length is 16 residues. The V segment lost 5 bases and the J segment 3 bases; nucleotides outside the gene matches: 10. The germline CDR1 and CDR2 sequences are SEHNR and FQNEAQ (reference sequence). To note about this clone: The antigen is undetermined.

It was autoimmune disease history or systemic immunosuppression that excluded patients. This clonotype originated in an adult with an advanced solid tumor such as melanoma, head and neck, liver or kidney cancer. The chain has TRBV7-9 and TRBJ1-2; 9 bases agree with TRBD1. The sample consisted of CD4+ or CD8+ T cells sorted from blood, taken in a trial of the OX40 agonist ivuxolimab. CDR3 DNA sequence: TGTGCCAGCAGCCCGGGACAGGGCCAACACTACTATGGCTACACCTTC. As protein: CASSPGQGQHYYGYTF.